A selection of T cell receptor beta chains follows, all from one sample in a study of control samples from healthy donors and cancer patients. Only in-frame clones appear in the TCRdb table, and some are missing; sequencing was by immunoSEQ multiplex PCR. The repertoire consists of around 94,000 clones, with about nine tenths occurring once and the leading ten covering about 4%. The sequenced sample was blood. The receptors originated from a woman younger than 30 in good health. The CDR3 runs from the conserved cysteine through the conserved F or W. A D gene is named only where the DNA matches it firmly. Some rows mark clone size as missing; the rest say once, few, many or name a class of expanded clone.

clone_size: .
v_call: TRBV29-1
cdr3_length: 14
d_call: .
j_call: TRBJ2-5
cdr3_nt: TGCAGCGTCGACGTCGGGTATGTCCTGGAGACCCAGTACTTC
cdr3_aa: CSVDVGYVLETQYF

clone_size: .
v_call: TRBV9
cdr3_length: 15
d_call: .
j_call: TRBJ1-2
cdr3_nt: TGTGCCAGCAGCGTAGCTGTCCATCATAACTATGGCTACACCTTC
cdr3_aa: CASSVAVHHNYGYTF

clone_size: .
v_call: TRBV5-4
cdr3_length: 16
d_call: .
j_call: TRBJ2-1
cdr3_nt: TGTGCCAGCAGCTTGAGCGCCGGGGGGCTCTACAATGAGCAGTTCTTC
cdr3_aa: CASSLSAGGLYNEQFF

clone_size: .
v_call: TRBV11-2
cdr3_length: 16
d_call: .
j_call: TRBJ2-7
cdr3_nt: TGTGCCAGCAGCTTAGAGGGAGGACAGTACTCCTACGAGCAGTACTTC
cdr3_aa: CASSLEGGQYSYEQYF

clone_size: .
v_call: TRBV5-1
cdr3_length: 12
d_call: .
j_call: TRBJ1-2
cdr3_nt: TGCGCCAGCAGCTTGGGGACTGATGGCTACACCTTC
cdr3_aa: CASSLGTDGYTF

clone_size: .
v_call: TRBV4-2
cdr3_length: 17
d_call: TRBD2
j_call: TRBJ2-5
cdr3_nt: TGTGCCAGCAGCCCAAGCCTGGCGGGGGGGGATCGTGTGACCCAGTACTTC
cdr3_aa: CASSPSLAGGDRVTQYF

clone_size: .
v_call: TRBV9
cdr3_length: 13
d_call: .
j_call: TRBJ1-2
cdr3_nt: TGTGCCAGCAGCGCGTCAGTAAACTATGGCTACACCTTC
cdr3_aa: CASSASVNYGYTF

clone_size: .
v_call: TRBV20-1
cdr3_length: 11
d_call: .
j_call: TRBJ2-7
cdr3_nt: TGCAGTGCCCTAGTAGGGGCCGAGCAGTACTTC
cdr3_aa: CSALVGAEQYF

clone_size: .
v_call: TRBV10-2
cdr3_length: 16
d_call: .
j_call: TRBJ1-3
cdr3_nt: TGCGCCAGCAGTGGACTGATTGAGAGCTCTGGAAACACCATATATTTT
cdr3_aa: CASSGLIESSGNTIYF

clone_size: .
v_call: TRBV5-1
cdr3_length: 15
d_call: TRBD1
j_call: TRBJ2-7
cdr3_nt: TGCGCCAGCACCCCCTCTCCGGGACAGGGCCACGAGCAGTACTTC
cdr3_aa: CASTPSPGQGHEQYF

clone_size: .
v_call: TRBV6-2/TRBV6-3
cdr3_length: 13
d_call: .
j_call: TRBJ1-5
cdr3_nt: TGTGCCAGCAGTACGGAACCGTATCAGCCCCAGCATTTT
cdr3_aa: CASSTEPYQPQHF

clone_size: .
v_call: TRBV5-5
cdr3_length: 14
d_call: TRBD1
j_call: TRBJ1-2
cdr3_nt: TGTGCCAGCAGCTCCGACAGGGGGCTTTATGGCTACACCTTC
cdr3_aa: CASSSDRGLYGYTF

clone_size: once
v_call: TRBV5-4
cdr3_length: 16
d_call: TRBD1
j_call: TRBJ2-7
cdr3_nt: TGTGCCAGCGCACTGCTCGACAGGGATAGGTCCTACGAGCAGTACTTC
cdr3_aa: CASALLDRDRSYEQYF

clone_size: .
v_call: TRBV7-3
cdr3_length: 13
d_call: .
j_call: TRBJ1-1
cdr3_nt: TGTGCCAGCACCCAGCCAGGGGAAACTGAAGCTTTCTTT
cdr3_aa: CASTQPGETEAFF

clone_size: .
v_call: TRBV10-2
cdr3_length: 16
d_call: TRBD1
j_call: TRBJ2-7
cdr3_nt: TGCGCCAGCAAGGGGTTTCAGGGACAGGCGAATTACGAGCAGTACTTC
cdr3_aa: CASKGFQGQANYEQYF

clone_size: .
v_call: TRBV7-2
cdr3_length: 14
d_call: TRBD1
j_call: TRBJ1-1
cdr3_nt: TGTGCCAGCAGCTACCGGACAGGGGAGACTGAAGCTTTCTTT
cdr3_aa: CASSYRTGETEAFF

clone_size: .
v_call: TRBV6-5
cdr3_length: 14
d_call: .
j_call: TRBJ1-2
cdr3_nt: TGTGCCAGCAGGTTCGGGTCAGATGGATATGGCTACACCTTC
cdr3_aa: CASRFGSDGYGYTF

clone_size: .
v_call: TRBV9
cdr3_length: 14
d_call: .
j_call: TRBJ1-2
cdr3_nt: TGTGCCAGCAGCGCCCCGGGAGCCCGCTATGGCTACACCTTC
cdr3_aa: CASSAPGARYGYTF

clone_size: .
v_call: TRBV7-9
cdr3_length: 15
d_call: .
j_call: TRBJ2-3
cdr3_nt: TGTGCCAGCAGCTCAACTCTCACCCACACAGATACGCAGTATTTT
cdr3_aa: CASSSTLTHTDTQYF

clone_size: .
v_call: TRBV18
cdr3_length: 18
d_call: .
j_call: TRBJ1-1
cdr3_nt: TGTGCCAGCTCACCTTCGTCGGGGACCGATCCCCGATACTGGGAAGCTTTCTTT
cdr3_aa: CASSPSSGTDPRYWEAFF

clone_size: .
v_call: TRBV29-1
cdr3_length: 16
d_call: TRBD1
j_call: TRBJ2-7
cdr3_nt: TGCAGCGTTGAAGGTGGGACAGGGGCCGGGACCTACGAGCAGTACTTC
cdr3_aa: CSVEGGTGAGTYEQYF

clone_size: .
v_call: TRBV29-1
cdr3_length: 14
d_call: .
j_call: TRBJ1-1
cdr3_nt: TGCAGCGTTGAAAGGGACACGATGAACACTGAAGCTTTCTTT
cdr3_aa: CSVERDTMNTEAFF

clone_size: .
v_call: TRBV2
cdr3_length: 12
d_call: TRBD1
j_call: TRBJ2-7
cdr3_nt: TGTGCCAGCTCGGGACAGGGGTACGAGCAGTACTTC
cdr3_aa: CASSGQGYEQYF

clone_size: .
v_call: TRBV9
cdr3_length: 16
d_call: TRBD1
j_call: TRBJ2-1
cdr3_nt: TGTGCCAGCAGCGGGGGACAGGGGGCCCCCTACAATGAGCAGTTCTTC
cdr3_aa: CASSGGQGAPYNEQFF

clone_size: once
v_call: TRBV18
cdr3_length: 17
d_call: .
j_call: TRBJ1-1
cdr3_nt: TGTGCCAGCTCACCACTGGTAGGCAGAGAAGTTCCAACTGAAGCTTTCTTT
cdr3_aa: CASSPLVGREVPTEAFF

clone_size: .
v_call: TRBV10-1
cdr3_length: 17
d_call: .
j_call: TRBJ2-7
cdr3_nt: TGCGCCAGCAGTGAGTCCAGGGTAACAGCCCTCTCCTACGAGCAGTACTTC
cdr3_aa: CASSESRVTALSYEQYF

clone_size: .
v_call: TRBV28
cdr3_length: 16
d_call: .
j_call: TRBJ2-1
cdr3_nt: TGTGCCAGCAGTCAATGGACTCGTATCTCCTACAATGAGCAGTTCTTC
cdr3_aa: CASSQWTRISYNEQFF

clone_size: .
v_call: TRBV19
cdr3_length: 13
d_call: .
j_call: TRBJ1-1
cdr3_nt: TGTGCCAGTAGTAGTGCAGGGGTTACTGAAGCTTTCTTT
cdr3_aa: CASSSAGVTEAFF

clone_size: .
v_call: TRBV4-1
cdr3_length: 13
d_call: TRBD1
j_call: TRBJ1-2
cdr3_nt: TGCGCCAGCAGAGACAGGGGAGGATATGGCTACACCTTC
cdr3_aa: CASRDRGGYGYTF

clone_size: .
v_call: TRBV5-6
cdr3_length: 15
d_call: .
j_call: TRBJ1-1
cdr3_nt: TGTGCCAGCAGCTTGGGGGGGCTACGGTACACTGAAGCTTTCTTT
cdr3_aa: CASSLGGLRYTEAFF

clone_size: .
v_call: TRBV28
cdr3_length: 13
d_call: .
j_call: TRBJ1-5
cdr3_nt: TGTGCCAGCATAGGGGGGGTTACTCAGCCCCAGCATTTT
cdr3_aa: CASIGGVTQPQHF

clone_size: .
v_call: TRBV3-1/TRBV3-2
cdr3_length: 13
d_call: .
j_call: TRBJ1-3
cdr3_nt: TGTGCCAGCAGCCAACTTAGGGGAAGCACCATATATTTT
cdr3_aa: CASSQLRGSTIYF

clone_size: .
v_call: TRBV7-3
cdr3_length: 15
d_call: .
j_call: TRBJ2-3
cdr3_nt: TGTGCCAGCAGCTCAACGGTTGGGGAGAGTAATACGCAGTATTTT
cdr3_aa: CASSSTVGESNTQYF

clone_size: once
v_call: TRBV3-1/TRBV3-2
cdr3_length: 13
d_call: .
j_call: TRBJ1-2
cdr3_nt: TGTGCCAGCTCAGCCGGGACAACGTATGGCTACACCTTC
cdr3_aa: CASSAGTTYGYTF

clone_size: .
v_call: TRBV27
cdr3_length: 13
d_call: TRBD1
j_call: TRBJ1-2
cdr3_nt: TGTGCCAGCAGTTTGAGACAGGGGTATGGCTACACCTTC
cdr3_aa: CASSLRQGYGYTF

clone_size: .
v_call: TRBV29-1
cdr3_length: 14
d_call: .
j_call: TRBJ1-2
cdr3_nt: TGCAGCGTTGGGTCCGGTGACAAAGCGCGGGGCTACACCTTC
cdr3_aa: CSVGSGDKARGYTF

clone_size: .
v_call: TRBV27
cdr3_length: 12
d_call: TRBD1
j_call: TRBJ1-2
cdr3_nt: TGTGCCAGCAGTGACAGGGTCGAAGGCTACACCTTC
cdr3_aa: CASSDRVEGYTF

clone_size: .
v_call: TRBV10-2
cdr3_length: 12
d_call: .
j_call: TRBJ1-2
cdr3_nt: TGCGCCGGAAGGGTGAATAACTATGGCTACACCTTC
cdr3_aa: CAGRVNNYGYTF

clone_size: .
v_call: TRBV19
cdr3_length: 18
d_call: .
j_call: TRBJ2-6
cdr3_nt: TGTGCCAGTAGTCCTCTCCCGGGTCGGCCGTCTGGGGCCAACGTCCTGACTTTC
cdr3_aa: CASSPLPGRPSGANVLTF

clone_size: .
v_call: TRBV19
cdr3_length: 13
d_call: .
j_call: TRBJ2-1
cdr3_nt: TGTGCCAGTAGTATAGGGGCTGCGGATGAGCAGTTCTTC
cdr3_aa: CASSIGAADEQFF

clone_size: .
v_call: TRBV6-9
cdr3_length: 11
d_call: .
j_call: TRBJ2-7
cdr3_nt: TGTGCCAGCAACCAAGGGGACGAGCAGTACTTC
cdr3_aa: CASNQGDEQYF

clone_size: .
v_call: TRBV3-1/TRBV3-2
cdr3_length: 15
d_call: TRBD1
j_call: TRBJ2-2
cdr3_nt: TGTGCCAGCAGCCCCTGGACAGGGAACACCGGGGAGCTGTTTTTT
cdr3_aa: CASSPWTGNTGELFF

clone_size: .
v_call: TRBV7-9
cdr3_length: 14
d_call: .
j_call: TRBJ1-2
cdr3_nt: TGTGCCAGCAGCACCCCCGGGATCCTCTCTGGCTACACCTTC
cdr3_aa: CASSTPGILSGYTF

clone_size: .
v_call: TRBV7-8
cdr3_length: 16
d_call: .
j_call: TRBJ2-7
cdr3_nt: TGTGCCAGCAGCCAAACTTATAGGGTTGAGTCCTACGAGCAGTACTTC
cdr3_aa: CASSQTYRVESYEQYF

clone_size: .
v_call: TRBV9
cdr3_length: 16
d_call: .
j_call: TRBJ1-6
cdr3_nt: TGTGCCAGCAGCGTTGTTGAGGTGCGTGGGGATTCACCCCTCCACTTT
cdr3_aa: CASSVVEVRGDSPLHF

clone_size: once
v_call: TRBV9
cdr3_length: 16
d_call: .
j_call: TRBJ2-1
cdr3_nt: TGTGCCAGCAGCGTAGTAGGGGGGCCGACCCTAAATGAGCAGTTCTTC
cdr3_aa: CASSVVGGPTLNEQFF

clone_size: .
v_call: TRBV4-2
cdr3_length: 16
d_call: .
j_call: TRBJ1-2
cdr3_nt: TGTGCCAGCAGCCAAGATTCTGTACCGGGCAACTATGGCTACACCTTC
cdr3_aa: CASSQDSVPGNYGYTF

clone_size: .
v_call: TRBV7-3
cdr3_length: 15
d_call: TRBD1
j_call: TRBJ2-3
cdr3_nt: TGTGCCAGCAGCCCTCAGGGACAGATCACAGATACGCAGTATTTT
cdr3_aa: CASSPQGQITDTQYF

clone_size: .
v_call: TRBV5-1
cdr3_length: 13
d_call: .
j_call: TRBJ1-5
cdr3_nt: TGCGCCAGCAGCCCAGGACGGAATCAGCCCCAGCATTTT
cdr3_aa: CASSPGRNQPQHF

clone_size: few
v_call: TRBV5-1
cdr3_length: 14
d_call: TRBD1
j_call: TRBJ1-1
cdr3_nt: TGCGCCAGCAGCCACGGGACAGGGGAAACTGAAGCTTTCTTT
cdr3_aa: CASSHGTGETEAFF

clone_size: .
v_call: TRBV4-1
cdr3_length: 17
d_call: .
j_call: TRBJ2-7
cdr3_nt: TGCGCCAGCAGCCGCCTTGATATGGGACTGGCAGGCCACGAGCAGTACTTC
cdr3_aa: CASSRLDMGLAGHEQYF

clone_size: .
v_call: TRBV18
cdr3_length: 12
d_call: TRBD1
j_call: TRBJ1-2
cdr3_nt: TGTGCCAGCTCATATGGACAGGAGGGCTACACCTTC
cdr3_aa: CASSYGQEGYTF

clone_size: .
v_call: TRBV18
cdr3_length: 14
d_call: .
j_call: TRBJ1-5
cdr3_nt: TGTGCCAGCTCACCACAGGGAAGCAATCAGCCCCAGCATTTT
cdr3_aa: CASSPQGSNQPQHF

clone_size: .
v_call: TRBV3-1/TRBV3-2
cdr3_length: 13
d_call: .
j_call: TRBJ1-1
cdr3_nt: TGTGCCAGCAACCACGATTCCGGGGCCGAGGCTTTCTTT
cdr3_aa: CASNHDSGAEAFF

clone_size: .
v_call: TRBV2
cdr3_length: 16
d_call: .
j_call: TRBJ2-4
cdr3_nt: TGTGCCAGCAGTGAAGTCCCCCAGGGAGCGGGAAACATTCAGTACTTC
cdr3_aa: CASSEVPQGAGNIQYF

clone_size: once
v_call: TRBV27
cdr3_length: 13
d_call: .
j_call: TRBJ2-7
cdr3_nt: TGTGCCAGCAGTTTCGGCACCTCCTACGAGCAGTACTTC
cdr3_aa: CASSFGTSYEQYF

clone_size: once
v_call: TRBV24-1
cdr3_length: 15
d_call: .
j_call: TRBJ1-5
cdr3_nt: TGTGCCACCAGTGCCGGGGGCGCGGGGGATCAGCCCCAGCATTTT
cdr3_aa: CATSAGGAGDQPQHF

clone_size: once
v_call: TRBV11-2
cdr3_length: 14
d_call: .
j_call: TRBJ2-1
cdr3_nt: TGTGCCAGCAGCTTATCAGGGGTGAACAATGAGCAGTTCTTC
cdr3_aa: CASSLSGVNNEQFF

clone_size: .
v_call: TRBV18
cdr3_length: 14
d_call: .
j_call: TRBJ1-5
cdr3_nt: TGTGCCAGCTCACCAGGGGTTAGCAATCAGCCCCAGCATTTT
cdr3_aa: CASSPGVSNQPQHF

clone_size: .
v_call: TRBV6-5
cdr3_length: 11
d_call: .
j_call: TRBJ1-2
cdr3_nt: TGTGCCAGCGCAAAAACAGGGTCTTACACCTTC
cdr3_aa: CASAKTGSYTF